Below are 8 T cell receptor beta chains sequenced from a single sample in a study of blood T cell repertoires in COVID-19. Profiling relied on immunoSEQ multiplex PCR, and the TCRdb table lists in-frame clones only, not all of them. Seen here are about 170,000 clones, 75% to 85% observed once, and the top ten hold 13% to 15%. Sequenced sample: PBMCs or T cells enriched from blood (not recorded which). The receptors originated from a man between 50 and 59 years old who had recovered from COVID-19.

The chain uses TRBV27 and TRBJ1-5, with D maybe TRBD1 (6 bases). Trimming removed 10 bases at V and 6 bases at J, with 16 bases between. The CDR3 runs 13 residues. Germline CDR1 MNHEY, CDR2 SMNVEV (reference sequence). Written as DNA, the CDR3 is TGTGCCACCCGGGGGGGGGCATTTCAGCCCCAGCATTTT. This encodes CATRGGAFQPQHF.

The rearrangement links TRBV29-1 to TRBJ1-2; D is ambiguous. Per germline, CDR1 SQVTM and CDR2 ANQGSEA. The V and J ends lost 3 bases and 7 bases respectively, with 9 bases between them. The CDR3 is 11 amino acids. CDR3 coding DNA: TGCAGCGTTGACGAGGGAATTGGCTACACCTTC. This encodes CSVDEGIGYTF. Complete variable domain (other parts from reference TRBV29-1 and TRBJ1-2): SAVISQKPSRDICQRGTSLTIQCQVDSQVTMMFWYRQQPGQSLTLIATANQGSEATYESGFVIDKFPISRPNLTFSTLTVSNMSPEDSSIYLCSVDEGIGYTFGSGTRLTVV.

The V and J genes are TRBV3-1 (or the pseudogene TRBV3-2) and TRBJ2-3; the match to TRBD2 covers 7 bases. The trim removed 5 bases at V and 2 bases at J, leaving 16 bases unmatched. The CDR3 totals 18 residues. Germline V gene lookup returns CDR1 LGHDT and CDR2 YNNKEL (reference sequence). The CDR3 loop is CASSKGKRLAVPTDTQYF. CDR3 in DNA: TGTGCCAGCAGCAAAGGGAAAAGGCTAGCGGTACCCACAGATACGCAGTATTTT.

This clone came up many times. The chain combines TRBV28 with TRBJ1-2; D might be TRBD1 (5 bases). Per germline, CDR1 MDHEN and CDR2 SYDVKM. The CDR3 has 15 residues. V lost 7 bases, J lost 4 bases, and 19 bases lay in between. CDR3: CASTTPPRQRYGYTF. DNA for the CDR3: TGTGCCAGCACCACTCCTCCCAGACAGCGCTATGGCTACACCTTC.

This clone turned up a few times. The chain combines TRBV5-1 with TRBJ1-6; D unresolved. The V gene lost 4 bases and the J gene lost 0 bases, with 11 bases spanning the gap. Germline CDR1 and CDR2: SGHRS and YFSETQ. This CDR3 is 16 amino acids long. CDR3 loop: CASSPEGSSYNSPLHF. The CDR3 DNA sequence: TGCGCCAGCAGCCCGGAGGGAAGCTCCTATAATTCACCCCTCCACTTT.

This clone was seen once. This chain uses TRBV3-1 (or the pseudogene TRBV3-2) with TRBJ1-1; 7 nucleotides match TRBD1. The germline V gene has CDR1 LGHDT and CDR2 YNNKEL (reference sequence). This CDR3 has 14 residues. With V trimmed by 1 base and J by 7 bases, 6 bases remained unmatched. CDR3: CASSQGAGGVEAFF. The CDR3 nucleotides read TGTGCCAGCAGCCAAGGGGCAGGGGGAGTTGAAGCTTTCTTT.

The chain joins TRBV19 to TRBJ1-1; 8 bases match TRBD1. J gave up 0 bases and V 8 bases, and 2 bases lay outside the gene matches. The CDR3 loop spans 13 amino acids. CDR1 is LNHDA, CDR2 SQIVND, per germline (reference sequence). The CDR3 DNA follows: TGTGCCAGTGGGACAGGAATGAACACTGAAGCTTTCTTT. Translating gives CASGTGMNTEAFF.

There are a few counts of this clone. The chain joins TRBV30 to TRBJ1-5, with 7 bases fitting TRBD1. From germline, CDR1 is GTSNPN and CDR2 SVGIG (reference sequence). Trimming cost V 1 base and J 4 bases; bases outside gene matches: 4. CDR3 length: 14 amino acids. CDR3 DNA: TGTGCCTGGAGTGCAGGGGGTGGAAATCAGCCCCAGCATTTT. Residues: CAWSAGGGNQPQHF. The whole variable domain, remainder taken from reference TRBV30 and TRBJ1-5, is SQTIHQWPATLVQPVGSPLSLECTVEGTSNPNLYWYRQAAGRGLQLLFYSVGIGQISSEVPQNLSASRPQDRQFILSSKKLLLSDSGFYLCAWSAGGGNQPQHFGDGTRLSIL.